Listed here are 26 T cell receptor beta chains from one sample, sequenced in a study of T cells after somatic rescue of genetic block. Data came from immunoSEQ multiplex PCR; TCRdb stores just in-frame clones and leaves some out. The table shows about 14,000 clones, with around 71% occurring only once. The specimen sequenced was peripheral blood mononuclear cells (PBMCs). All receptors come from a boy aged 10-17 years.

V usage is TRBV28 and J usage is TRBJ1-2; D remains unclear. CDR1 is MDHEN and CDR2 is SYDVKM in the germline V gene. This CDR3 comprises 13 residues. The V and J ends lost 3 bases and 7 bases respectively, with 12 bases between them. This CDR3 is CASSLAPRGGYTF. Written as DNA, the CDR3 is TGTGCCAGCAGTTTGGCCCCCCGGGGTGGCTACACCTTC.

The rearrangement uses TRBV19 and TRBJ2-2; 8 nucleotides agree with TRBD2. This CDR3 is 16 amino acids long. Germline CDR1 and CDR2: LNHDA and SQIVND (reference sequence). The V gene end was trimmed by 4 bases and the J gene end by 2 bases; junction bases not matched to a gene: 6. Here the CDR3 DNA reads TGTGCCAGTAGTACCCGGACTAGCAGAAACACCGGGGAGCTGTTTTTT. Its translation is CASSTRTSRNTGELFF.

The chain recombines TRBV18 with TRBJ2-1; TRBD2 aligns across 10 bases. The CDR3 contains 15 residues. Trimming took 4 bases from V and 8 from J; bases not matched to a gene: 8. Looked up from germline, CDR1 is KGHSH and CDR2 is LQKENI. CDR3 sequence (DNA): TGTGCCAGCTCACTTGCTAGCGGGAGTCGGGATGAGCAGTTCTTC. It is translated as CASSLASGSRDEQFF.

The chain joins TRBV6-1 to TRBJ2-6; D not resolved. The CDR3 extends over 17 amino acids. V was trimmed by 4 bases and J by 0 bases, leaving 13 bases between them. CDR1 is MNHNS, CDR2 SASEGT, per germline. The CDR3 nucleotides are TGTGCCAGCAGTGCCCAGACAAGTCTCTCTGGGGCCAACGTCCTGACTTTC. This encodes CASSAQTSLSGANVLTF.

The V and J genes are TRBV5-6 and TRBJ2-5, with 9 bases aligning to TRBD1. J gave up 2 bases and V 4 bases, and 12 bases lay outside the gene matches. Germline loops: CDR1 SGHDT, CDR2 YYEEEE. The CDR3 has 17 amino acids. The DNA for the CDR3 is TGTGCCAGCAGCCTTTTTTGGGGACAGGGAAGTCAAGAGACCCAGTACTTC. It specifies CASSLFWGQGSQETQYF.

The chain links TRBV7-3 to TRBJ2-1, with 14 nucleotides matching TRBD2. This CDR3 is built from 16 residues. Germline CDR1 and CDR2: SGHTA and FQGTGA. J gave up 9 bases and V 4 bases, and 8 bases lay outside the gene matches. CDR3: CASSSGTSGGSTEQFF. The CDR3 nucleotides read TGTGCCAGCAGCTCTGGGACTAGCGGGGGTAGTACTGAGCAGTTCTTC.

In nucleotides, the CDR3 is TGTGCCAGCAGCCCTTGGACTAGCGGGAACGGAGAGACCCAGTACTTC. Translation: CASSPWTSGNGETQYF. The genes are TRBV9 and TRBJ2-5, with TRBD2 matching 12 bases. This CDR3 spans 16 amino acids. V lost 4 bases to trimming and J lost 4 bases; unmatched junction nucleotides: 8. Germline V CDR1 and CDR2: SGDLS, YYNGEE.

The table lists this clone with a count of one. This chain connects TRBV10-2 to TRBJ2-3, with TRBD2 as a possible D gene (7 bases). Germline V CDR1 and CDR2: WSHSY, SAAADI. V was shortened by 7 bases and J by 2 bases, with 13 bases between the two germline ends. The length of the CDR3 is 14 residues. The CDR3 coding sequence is TGCGCCAGCACCGCGGGGGCCCCCACAGATACGCAGTATTTT. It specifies CASTAGAPTDTQYF.

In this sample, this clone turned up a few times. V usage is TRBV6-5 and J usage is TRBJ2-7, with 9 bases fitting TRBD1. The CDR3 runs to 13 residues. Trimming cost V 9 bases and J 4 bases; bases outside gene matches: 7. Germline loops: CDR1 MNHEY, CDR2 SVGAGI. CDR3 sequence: CARRRDREYEQYF. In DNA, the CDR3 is TGTGCCAGGCGACGGGACAGGGAGTACGAGCAGTACTTC.

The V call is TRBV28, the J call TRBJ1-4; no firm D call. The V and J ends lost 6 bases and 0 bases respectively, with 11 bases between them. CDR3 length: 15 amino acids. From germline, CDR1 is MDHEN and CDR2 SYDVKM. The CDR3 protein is CASSRYAATNEKLFF. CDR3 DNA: TGTGCCAGCAGCCGCTATGCAGCAACTAATGAAAAACTGTTTTTT.

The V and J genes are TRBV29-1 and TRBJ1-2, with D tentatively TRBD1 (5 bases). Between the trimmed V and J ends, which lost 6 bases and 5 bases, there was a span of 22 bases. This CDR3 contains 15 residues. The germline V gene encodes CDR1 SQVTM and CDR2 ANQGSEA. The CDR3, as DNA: TGCAGCGTCGTCGCCCGGGGGAGGAGTGAGTATGGCTACACCTTC. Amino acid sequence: CSVVARGRSEYGYTF.

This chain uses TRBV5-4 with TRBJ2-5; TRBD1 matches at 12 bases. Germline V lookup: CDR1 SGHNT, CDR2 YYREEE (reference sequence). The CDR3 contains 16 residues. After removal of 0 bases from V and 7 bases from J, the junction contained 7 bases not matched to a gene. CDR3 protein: CASSLVGQGAGGTQYF. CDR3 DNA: TGTGCCAGCAGCTTGGTGGGACAGGGGGCGGGGGGGACCCAGTACTTC. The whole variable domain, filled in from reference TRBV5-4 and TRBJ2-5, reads ETGVTQSPTHLIKTRGQQVTLRCSSQSGHNTVSWYQQALGQGPQFIFQYYREEENGRGNFPPRFSGLQFPNYSSELNVNALELDDSALYLCASSLVGQGAGGTQYFGPGTRLLVL.

CDR3 region: CASSLQGAGTNEKLFF. CDR3 coding DNA: TGTGCCAGCAGTTTACAGGGGGCAGGGACTAATGAAAAACTGTTTTTT. This chain uses TRBV28 with TRBJ1-4; 8 bases line up with TRBD1. The CDR3 contains 16 residues. J lost 2 bases, V lost 2 bases, and 4 bases had no gene match. Germline V gives CDR1 MDHEN, CDR2 SYDVKM.

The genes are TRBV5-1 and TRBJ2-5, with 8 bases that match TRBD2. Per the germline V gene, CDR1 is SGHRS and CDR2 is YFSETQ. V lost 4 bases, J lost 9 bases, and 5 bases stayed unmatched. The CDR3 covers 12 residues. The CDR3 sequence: CASSPPGGAQYF. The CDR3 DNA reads TGCGCCAGCAGCCCTCCCGGGGGGGCCCAGTACTTC.

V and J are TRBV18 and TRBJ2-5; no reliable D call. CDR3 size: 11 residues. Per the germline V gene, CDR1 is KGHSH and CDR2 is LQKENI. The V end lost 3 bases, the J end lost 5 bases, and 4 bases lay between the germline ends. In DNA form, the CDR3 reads TGTGCCAGCTCACCGAGGGAGACCCAGTACTTC. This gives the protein CASSPRETQYF.

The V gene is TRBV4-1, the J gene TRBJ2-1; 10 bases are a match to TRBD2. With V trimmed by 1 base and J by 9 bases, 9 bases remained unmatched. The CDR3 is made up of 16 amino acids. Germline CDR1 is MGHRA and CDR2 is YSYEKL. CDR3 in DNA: TGCGCCAGCAGCCAAGGGGCACTAGCGGGATCGGGTGAGCAGTTCTTC. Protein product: CASSQGALAGSGEQFF.

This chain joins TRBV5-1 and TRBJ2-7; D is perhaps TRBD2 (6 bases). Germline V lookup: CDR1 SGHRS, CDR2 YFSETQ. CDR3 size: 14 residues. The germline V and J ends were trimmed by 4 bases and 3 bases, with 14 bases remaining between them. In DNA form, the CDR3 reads TGCGCCAGCAGCCCGGGGGACTCCTACTACGAGCAGTACTTC. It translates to CASSPGDSYYEQYF.

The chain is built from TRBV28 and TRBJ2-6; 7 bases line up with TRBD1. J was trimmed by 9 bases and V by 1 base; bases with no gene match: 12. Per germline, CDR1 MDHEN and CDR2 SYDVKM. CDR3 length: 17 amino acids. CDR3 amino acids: CASSLSGETGIGNVLTF. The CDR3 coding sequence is TGTGCCAGCAGTTTATCTGGAGAGACAGGGATAGGCAACGTCCTGACTTTC.

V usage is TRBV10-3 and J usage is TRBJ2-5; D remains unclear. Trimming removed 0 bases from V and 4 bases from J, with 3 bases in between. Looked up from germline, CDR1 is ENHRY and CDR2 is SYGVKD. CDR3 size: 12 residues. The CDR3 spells CAISESRETQYF. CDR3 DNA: TGTGCCATCAGTGAGTCGAGAGAGACCCAGTACTTC.

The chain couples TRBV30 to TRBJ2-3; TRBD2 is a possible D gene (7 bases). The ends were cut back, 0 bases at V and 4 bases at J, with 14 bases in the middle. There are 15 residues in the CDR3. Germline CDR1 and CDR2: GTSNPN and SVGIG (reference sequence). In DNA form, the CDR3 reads TGTGCCTGGAGTGTACCTGGCGGGGGCCCAGATACGCAGTATTTT. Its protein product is CAWSVPGGGPDTQYF. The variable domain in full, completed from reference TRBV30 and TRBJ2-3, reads SQTIHQWPATLVQPVGSPLSLECTVEGTSNPNLYWYRQAAGRGLQLLFYSVGIGQISSEVPQNLSASRPQDRQFILSSKKLLLSDSGFYLCAWSVPGGGPDTQYFGPGTRLTVL.

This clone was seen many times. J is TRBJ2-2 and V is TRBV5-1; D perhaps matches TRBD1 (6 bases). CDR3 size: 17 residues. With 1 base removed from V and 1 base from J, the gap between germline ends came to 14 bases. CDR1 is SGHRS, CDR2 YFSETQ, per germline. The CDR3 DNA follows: TGCGCCAGCAGCTTGTGGAGAATACAGGGGAACACCGGGGAGCTGTTTTTT. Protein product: CASSLWRIQGNTGELFF.

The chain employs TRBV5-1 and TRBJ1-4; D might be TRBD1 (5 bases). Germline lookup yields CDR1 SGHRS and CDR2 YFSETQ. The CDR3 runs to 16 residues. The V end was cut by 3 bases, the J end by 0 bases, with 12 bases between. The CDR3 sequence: CASSSGRGATNEKLFF. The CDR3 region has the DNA TGCGCCAGCAGCTCCGGCCGGGGGGCAACTAATGAAAAACTGTTTTTT.

CDR3 sequence reads: CASSERQGWNTEAFF. CDR3 nucleotide sequence: TGCGCCAGCAGTGAGAGACAGGGGTGGAACACTGAAGCTTTCTTT. The chain combines TRBV10-2 with TRBJ1-1; 8 nucleotides line up with TRBD1. CDR1 is WSHSY, CDR2 SAAADI, per germline. V was clipped by 2 bases and J by 1 base; unmatched bases: 3. The CDR3 runs 15 residues.

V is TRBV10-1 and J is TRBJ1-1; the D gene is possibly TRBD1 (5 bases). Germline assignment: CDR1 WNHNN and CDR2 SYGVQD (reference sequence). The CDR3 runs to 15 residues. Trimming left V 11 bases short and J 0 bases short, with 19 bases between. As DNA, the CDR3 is TGCGCCCGTGTACGTGGGGGGGACTTGAACACTGAAGCTTTCTTT. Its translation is CARVRGGDLNTEAFF.

CDR3: CASSFSGGDTQYF. As DNA, the CDR3 is TGTGCCAGCAGCTTTTCTGGGGGGGATACGCAGTATTTT. The J gene is TRBJ2-3, the V gene TRBV7-3; weak D call: TRBD2 (6 bases). V lost 3 bases and J 6 bases, leaving 10 bases between the germline ends. The V gene's germline CDR1 is SGHTA and CDR2 FQGTGA. The CDR3 is made up of 13 amino acids.

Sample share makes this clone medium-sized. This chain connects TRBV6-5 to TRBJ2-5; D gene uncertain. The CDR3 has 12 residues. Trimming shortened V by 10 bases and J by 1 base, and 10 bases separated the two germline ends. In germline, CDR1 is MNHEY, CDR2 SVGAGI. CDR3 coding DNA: TGTGCCACCAGGTCCCGCCAAGAGACCCAGTACTTC. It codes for CATRSRQETQYF.